This TCR beta chain appears in the sequencing data of a study of T cells in localized non-small cell lung cancer (dated by TCRdb to 2020 to 2021). About the full investigation: The study examined T cell repertoires in a few hundred patients with early-stage NSCLC and compared tumors with uninvolved tumor-adjacent lungs. Of the NSCLC patients, around 130 were male and around 99 were female, and the mean age was approximately 66 years. The cohort comprised approximately 240 treatment-naïve NSCLC patients with resected, localized lung tumors. Broader findings and caveats from the paper: Higher blood T cell density associated with longer overall survival, while higher adjacent-lung clonality associated with shorter survival. Because multi-region sequencing of the tumors was not done, intratumor heterogeneity could not be ruled out. The highest T cell clonality was observed in uninvolved tumor-adjacent lung, where clonality exceeded that of tumor, suggesting that antigenic responses were more focused in uninvolved tumor-adjacent lung. Since the design was exploratory, TCR variables were selected using unadjusted p-values with no false-discovery rate correction. A median of approximately 50 of the top 100 tumor clones turned up in the paired uninvolved adjacent lung, and approximately 30 of those clones also ranked among the top 100 of that same adjacent lung.

At diagnosis, peripheral blood, uninvolved tumor-adjacent lung and tumor were collected and stored as a combination of fresh-frozen and FFPE material. For TCR repertoire profiling, blood samples were analyzed as peripheral blood mononuclear cells. This clone showed up just a few times. No cognate antigen has been identified for it. It has no much larger one-base neighbor in the sample; base qualities were not kept. The immunoSEQ Assay was used to sequence TCR beta CDR3 regions from DNA. The published analysis was carried out like this. To compute T cell density, TCR beta template counts were normalized to usable DNA, which was estimated by amplifying housekeeping genes. Richness was estimated with the preseqR package, extrapolating to 400,000 templates for PBMC samples and 120,000 templates for tissue samples. Clonality was defined as one minus Pielou's evenness. Tissue-enriched TCRs were identified by differential abundance testing using productive amino-acid clonotypes, minimum total count 5 and alpha 0.1. The Jaccard Index and the Morisita Overlap Index were used to measure how much the repertoires overlapped between compartments. TCR beta CDR3s were clustered by GLIPH together with public tetramer-defined viral CDR3s, and at least three viral sequences plus V-gene enrichment were required for viral motifs. The immuneACCESS repertoire file appears here via TCRdb, limited to in-frame rearrangements. These files lack a portion of the clones; in checked studies, under half of the deficit traces to unresolved V genes, and the cause of the others is not known. That table is the source of V, J and clone size, and D and trimming were worked out from the DNA. This sample holds under 20,000 clones; around 81% were observed only once. Together, the top ten hold 25% of the sample.

The CDR3 holds 12 amino acids from the cysteine to the phenylalanine. Left in the record is the CDR3 DNA by itself, 36 bases read in frame from the first base. CDR1 and CDR2, per the germline V gene, are SNHLY and FYNNEI. Cut back by 6 bases and 5 bases, the V and J ends lie 7 bases apart. The sequence is built from TRBV2 and TRBJ1-4, and possibly TRBD1, on 6 matching bases. The clonotype originates from an older female donor with stage I lung adenocarcinoma. Specimen: peripheral blood, collected before any cancer treatment. The DNA sequence is given as TGTGCCAGCAGGGACAGAAATGAAAAACTGTTTTTT. Translated, this is CASRDRNEKLFF. Beyond the CDR3, the reference TRBV2 and TRBJ1-4 genes provide the residues; the full variable domain reads: EPEVTQTPSHQVTQMGQEVILRCVPISNHLYFYWYRQILGQKVEFLVSFYNNEISEKSEIFDDQFSVERPDGSNFTLKIRSTKLEDSAMYFCASRDRNEKLFFGSGTQLSVL.